The 13 T cell receptor beta chains given below trace back to one sample, sequenced in a study of blood T cell repertoires in COVID-19. TCRdb's table, derived via immunoSEQ multiplex PCR, lists solely in-frame clones and lacks some. The data show approximately 150,000 clones, approximately 87% seen once. The sequenced sample was peripheral blood. These receptors all come from a woman in her forties or fifties with active or convalescent COVID-19.

The CDR3 region has the DNA TGTGCCAGCAGCCGAGGACTAGATAATTCAGATACGCAGTATTTT. Amino acids: CASSRGLDNSDTQYF. V usage is TRBV7-8 and J usage is TRBJ2-3; 7 bases map to TRBD2. The length of the CDR3 is 15 residues. V dropped 5 bases and J dropped 4; count of bases not matched to a gene: 9. Germline V CDR1 and CDR2: SGHVS, FQNEAQ.

The rearrangement joins TRBV2 to TRBJ2-7; TRBD1 agrees at 7 bases. Per germline, CDR1 SNHLY and CDR2 FYNNEI. Losses at the gene ends were 7 bases for V and 4 bases for J; bases not matched to a gene: 4. The CDR3 runs to 12 residues. The DNA of the CDR3 is TGTGCCAGCACCGGGACAGCTTACGAGCAGTACTTC. This gives the protein CASTGTAYEQYF.

The V gene is TRBV5-1, the J gene TRBJ1-2; D unclear. V was pared by 7 bases and J by 4 bases, with 11 bases between. Germline V gene sequence: CDR1 SGHRS, CDR2 YFSETQ. The CDR3 is made up of 12 amino acids. CDR3 sequence reads: CASGHSGYGYTF. The CDR3 region has the DNA TGCGCCAGCGGCCACTCGGGCTATGGCTACACCTTC. Full variable domain (rest looked up from reference TRBV5-1 and TRBJ1-2): KAGVTQTPRYLIKTRGQQVTLSCSPISGHRSVSWYQQTPGQGLQFLFEYFSETQRNKGNFPGRFSGRQFSNSRSEMNVSTLELGDSALYLCASGHSGYGYTFGSGTRLTVV.

The V gene is TRBV9, the J gene TRBJ1-6, with D perhaps TRBD1 (5 bases). Per germline, CDR1 SGDLS and CDR2 YYNGEE. The CDR3 totals 15 residues. Trimming cost V 4 bases and J 7 bases, with 15 bases left between them. CDR3: CASSSSGGWNSPLHF. In DNA form, the CDR3 reads TGTGCCAGCAGCTCCTCCGGGGGGTGGAATTCACCCCTCCACTTT.

This chain joins TRBV7-2 and TRBJ1-2; 7 bases match TRBD1. The CDR3 is 14 residues long. The trim removed 1 base at V and 8 bases at J, leaving 7 bases unmatched. CDR1 and CDR2 (germline): SGHTA, FQGNSA. The chain's CDR3 is CASSLGTGRQGYTF. CDR3 DNA: TGTGCCAGCAGCTTAGGGACAGGAAGGCAGGGCTACACCTTC.

V and J are TRBV15 and TRBJ1-1; the D gene is possibly TRBD1 (5 bases). In germline, CDR1 is LNHNV, CDR2 YYDKDF (reference sequence). Trimming left V 5 bases short and J 5 bases short, with 9 bases between. This CDR3 has 12 residues. The CDR3 DNA follows: TGTGCCACCAGCCGAAGACAGACTGAAGCTTTCTTT. Amino acids: CATSRRQTEAFF.

The V gene is TRBV19, the J gene TRBJ1-5; TRBD1 agrees at 9 bases. The CDR3 extends over 16 amino acids. V lost 0 bases and J lost 4; bases outside the gene matches: 4. CDR1 and CDR2 from the germline V gene are LNHDA and SQIVND (reference sequence). In DNA, the CDR3 is TGTGCCAGTAGTATAGATGGGACAGGGTTGAATCAGCCCCAGCATTTT. Translated, it gives CASSIDGTGLNQPQHF.

This chain joins TRBV29-1 and TRBJ2-5, with TRBD2 matching over 11 bases. The germline V gene has CDR1 SQVTM and CDR2 ANQGSEA. With 5 bases clipped from V and 0 bases from J, the junction kept 2 bases outside the gene matches. The CDR3 extends over 14 amino acids. This CDR3 reads CSVPGLADQETQYF. As DNA, the CDR3 is TGCAGCGTTCCGGGACTAGCGGACCAAGAGACCCAGTACTTC.

The chain couples TRBV2 to TRBJ1-6; 10 bases map to TRBD1. This CDR3 is built from 13 residues. V shed 11 bases and J 6 bases; nucleotides not matched to a gene: 4. Germline loops: CDR1 SNHLY, CDR2 FYNNEI. Here the CDR3 DNA reads TGTGCCGGTAGACAGGGGGCTAATTCACCCCTCCACTTT. It encodes CAGRQGANSPLHF.

The chain joins TRBV27 to TRBJ2-2; 8 nucleotides match TRBD2. The CDR3 runs 14 residues. The V and J ends lost 11 bases and 3 bases, in that order; junction bases with no gene match: 8. CDR1 is MNHEY and CDR2 is SMNVEV in the germline V gene (reference sequence). This CDR3 is CAVKAGVDTGELFF. The CDR3 bases are TGTGCCGTCAAAGCGGGAGTCGACACCGGGGAGCTGTTTTTT.

This chain joins TRBV29-1 and TRBJ2-1; D might be TRBD1 (6 bases). CDR3 length: 15 amino acids. Germline V gene data show CDR1 as SQVTM and CDR2 as ANQGSEA. V shed 7 bases and J shed 3 bases, with 19 bases lying between them. The CDR3 sequence: CSEREQGYFYNEQFF. The DNA of the CDR3 is TGCAGCGAAAGAGAACAGGGATACTTCTACAATGAGCAGTTCTTC.

The chain carries TRBV3-1 (or the pseudogene TRBV3-2) and TRBJ2-1, with 8 bases identical to TRBD2. V shed 0 bases and J 3 bases; nucleotides not matched to a gene: 13. CDR3 length: 19 amino acids. Germline V gene data show CDR1 as LGHDT and CDR2 as YNNKEL (reference sequence). CDR3 DNA sequence: TGTGCCAGCAGCCAAGATTTGAATCGGGAGGGCCCCTACTACAATGAGCAGTTCTTC. Translated, it gives CASSQDLNREGPYYNEQFF.

This clone appeared once. This rearrangement joins TRBV7-6 to TRBJ2-7; perhaps TRBD2 as D (6 bases). Germline V gives CDR1 SGHVS, CDR2 FNYEAQ. The V end lost 5 bases, the J end lost 6 bases, and 17 bases lay between the germline ends. The CDR3 runs to 14 residues. In DNA, the CDR3 is TGTGCCAGCAGCCCCGACCGGGACTTCGGCGAGCAGTACTTC. It is translated as CASSPDRDFGEQYF.